One and the same sample provided the 9 T cell receptor beta chains below, sequenced in a study of OX40 agonist ivuxolimab in advanced cancers. Repertoires were generated with immunoSEQ multiplex PCR, while TCRdb's copy carries only in-frame clones and drops some. The table has fewer than 55,000 clones, approximately 87% seen once; the top ten hold approximately 1.8%. The material sequenced was CD4+ or CD8+ T cells sorted from blood, taken in a trial of the OX40 agonist ivuxolimab. The receptor source for this set is an adult with an advanced solid tumor such as melanoma, head and neck, liver or kidney cancer.

A word on this clone: Additional DNA sequences in this sample encode the identical CDR3. V and J are TRBV7-8 and TRBJ1-1, with D perhaps TRBD1 (5 bases). CDR1 and CDR2 from the germline V gene are SGHVS and FQNEAQ. The CDR3 runs to 12 residues. The V end was cut by 6 bases, the J end by 1 base, with 6 bases between. The CDR3 reads CASSQGNTEAFF. The DNA for the CDR3 is TGTGCCAGCAGTCAGGGGAACACTGAAGCTTTCTTT.

CDR3 residues: CASSNPGSQETQYF. In DNA, the CDR3 is TGTGCCAGCAGCAATCCGGGTTCTCAAGAGACCCAGTACTTC. The gene calls are TRBV5-6 and TRBJ2-5; D uncertain. V was pared by 4 bases and J by 2 bases, with 12 bases between. Germline V CDR1 and CDR2: SGHDT, YYEEEE. The length of the CDR3 is 14 residues.

The chain employs TRBV6-5 and TRBJ2-1; D unclear. V dropped 7 bases and J dropped 5 bases, with 6 bases sitting between them. Per germline, CDR1 MNHEY and CDR2 SVGAGI. The CDR3 runs 11 residues. This CDR3 is CASNRNNEQFF. CDR3 bases: TGTGCCAGCAATCGTAACAATGAGCAGTTCTTC.

CDR3 sequence: CASSYRDRETEAFF. For the CDR3, the DNA is TGTGCCAGCAGTTACAGGGACAGGGAGACTGAAGCTTTCTTT. This chain uses TRBV6-6 with TRBJ1-1; the match to TRBD1 covers 9 bases. The CDR3 extends over 14 amino acids. Trimming at V came to 2 bases and at J to 5 bases, leaving 3 bases not matched to a gene. Germline CDR1 is MNHNY and CDR2 is SVGAGI (reference sequence).

The chain uses TRBV9 and TRBJ2-5, with a weak D call TRBD2 (7 bases). The V end lost 3 bases, the J end lost 0 bases, and 18 bases lay between the germline ends. The V gene's germline CDR1 is SGDLS and CDR2 YYNGEE. This CDR3 contains 17 residues. The CDR3 DNA follows: TGTGCCAGCAGCGCCCTACGGGGGGCCCTTAACCAAGAGACCCAGTACTTC. This codes for CASSALRGALNQETQYF.

This clone was seen only a few times. The V and J genes are TRBV30 and TRBJ1-5, with D perhaps matching TRBD1 (5 bases). Trimming pared 3 bases from V and 4 bases from J, leaving 19 bases between. CDR1 is GTSNPN and CDR2 is SVGIG in the germline V gene (reference sequence). The CDR3 extends over 16 amino acids. The CDR3 DNA follows: TGTGCCTGGAGGAGGGTCGGGCAGGGTGGTAATCAGCCCCAGCATTTT. Protein: CAWRRVGQGGNQPQHF.

For the CDR3, the DNA is TGTGCCAGTAGTAGGGGGATGGATTCACCCCTCCACTTT. Its translation is CASSRGMDSPLHF. The chain couples TRBV19 to TRBJ1-6; D may be TRBD1 (5 bases). The germline gives CDR1 LNHDA, CDR2 SQIVND (reference sequence). This CDR3 spans 13 amino acids. Deletions cut 4 bases from V and 8 bases from J, with 9 bases between.

The J gene is TRBJ2-3, the V gene TRBV18; D gene unclear. The V end was cut by 7 bases, the J end by 6 bases, with 11 bases between. The V gene's germline CDR1 is KGHSH and CDR2 LQKENI. CDR3 length: 12 amino acids. The CDR3 reads CASFPLGDTQYF. As DNA, the CDR3 is TGTGCCAGCTTTCCCCTGGGGGATACGCAGTATTTT. Full variable domain (missing parts from reference TRBV18 and TRBJ2-3): NAGVMQNPRHLVRRRGQEARLRCSPMKGHSHVYWYRQLPEEGLKFMVYLQKENIIDESGMPKERFSAEFPKEGPSILRIQQVVRGDSAAYFCASFPLGDTQYFGPGTRLTVL.

The rearrangement joins TRBV7-2 to TRBJ2-1, with 8 bases fitting TRBD2. Looked up from germline, CDR1 is SGHTA and CDR2 is FQGNSA. V shed 1 base and J 4 bases; nucleotides not matched to a gene: 9. The CDR3 extends over 17 amino acids. The CDR3 spells CASSLGSSGGGYNEQFF. Written as DNA, the CDR3 is TGTGCCAGCAGCTTAGGGTCCAGCGGGGGAGGATACAATGAGCAGTTCTTC.